One and the same sample provided the 32 T cell receptor beta chains below, sequenced in a study of blood T cells in healthy people across ages. A second PCR of 7 to 11 cycles used a sample-barcoded 5' primer and a J-beta primer mix. TCRdb re-derived calls from the 5' RACE reads in MiXCR, one entry per CDR3 protein. This sample yields over 600,000 distinct CDR3 sequences, of which 40% to 45% are seen a single time; 30% belongs to the top ten. What was sequenced was blood. The receptors come from an elderly man in good health.

For this clonotype: Possible read error: a much larger clone is one base away. The chain recombines TRBV5-1 with TRBJ2-1, with TRBD2 identical over 8 bases. CDR3 length: 13 residues. Unmatched junction bases numbered 11, after V lost 5 bases and J lost 13 bases. Germline lookup yields CDR1 SGHRS and CDR2 YFSETQ. Here the CDR3 DNA reads TGCGCCAGCAGTTCGGGGGGGCGAGAGACCCAGTTCTTC. Its translation is CASSSGGRETQFF.

V gene TRBV6-6 combines with J gene TRBJ2-3, with D hard to call. The CDR3 contains 15 residues. Germline CDR1 and CDR2: MNHNY and SVGAGI (reference sequence). Trimming removed 2 bases from V and 2 bases from J, with 11 bases in between. CDR3 nucleotides: TGTGCCAGCAGTTACAATGTGGGTTACACAGATACGCAGTATTTT. Its translation: CASSYNVGYTDTQYF.

The rearrangement joins TRBV20-1 to TRBJ1-1; 7 bases fit TRBD1. This CDR3 contains 14 residues. The trim removed 6 bases at V and 2 bases at J, leaving 9 bases unmatched. Germline CDR1 reads DFQATT; CDR2 reads SNEGSKA (reference sequence). The chain's CDR3 is CSAGDSRVNTEAFF. The DNA of the CDR3 is TGCAGTGCCGGGGACAGTCGGGTAAACACTGAAGCTTTCTTT.

This chain uses TRBV3-1 with TRBJ2-5, with 7 bases identical to TRBD1. The ends lost 4 bases at V and 3 bases at J; junction bases unmatched: 8. This CDR3 comprises 15 residues. Germline values: CDR1 LGHDT, CDR2 YNNKEL (reference sequence). CDR3 DNA sequence: TGTGCCAGCAGCCCTTGGACAGGCGCAGAAGAGACCCAGTACTTC. Translating it yields CASSPWTGAEETQYF.

On this clonotype itself: The junction differs from germline at one of its ends, possibly a read error. V gene TRBV20-1 combines with J gene TRBJ1-1; D may be TRBD1 (6 bases). The germline gives CDR1 DFQATT, CDR2 SNEGSKA (reference sequence). This CDR3 is built from 14 residues. This CDR3 is CSTRMTGLNTEAFF. CDR3 nucleotides: TGCAGTACTAGGATGACAGGCCTGAACACTGAAGCTTTCTTT.

This sequence joins TRBV14 and TRBJ2-5; D uncertain. CDR3 size: 13 residues. Per the germline V gene, CDR1 is SGHDN and CDR2 is FVKESK. V shed 8 bases and J shed 1 base, with 11 bases lying between them. The CDR3 DNA sequence: TGTGCCAGCGGTCTAACGATCCAAGAGACCCAGTACTTC. As protein: CASGLTIQETQYF. Full variable domain (outside the CDR3, taken from reference TRBV14 and TRBJ2-5): EAGVTQFPSHSVIEKGQTVTLRCDPISGHDNLYWYRRVMGKEIKFLLHFVKESKQDESGMPNNRFLAERTGGTYSTLKVQPAELEDSGVYFCASGLTIQETQYFGPGTRLLVL.

This clonotype was counted at least ten times. This rearrangement joins TRBV11-2 to TRBJ2-5; 8 positions match TRBD1. CDR1 is SGHAT, CDR2 FQNNGV, per germline. After removal of 5 bases from V and 5 bases from J, the junction contained 4 bases not matched to a gene. There are 13 residues in the CDR3. The CDR3 DNA follows: TGTGCCAGCAGCACCCGACAGGGGGAGACCCAGTACTTC. Protein: CASSTRQGETQYF.

This clonotype came up once. Compared with germline, one end of the junction differs, possibly owing to a read error. V gene TRBV6-4 combines with J gene TRBJ2-3; tentatively, D is TRBD1 (6 bases). CDR3 length: 13 amino acids. Germline V gene lookup returns CDR1 MRHNA and CDR2 SNTAGT. The CDR3 sequence is CASSDRDTNTQYF. For the CDR3, the DNA is TGTGCCAGCAGCGACCGGGACACAAATACGCAGTATTTT.

This clonotype was seen more than once but under ten times. The CDR3, as DNA: TGTGCCAGCAGGAGACAGGGGGTCTTAACCCACTCCTACAATGAGCAGTTCTTC. Translating it yields CASRRQGVLTHSYNEQFF. The genes are TRBV27 and TRBJ2-1, with 9 bases identical to TRBD1. CDR3 length: 18 amino acids. The V gene's germline CDR1 is MNHEY and CDR2 SMNVEV (reference sequence). V was clipped by 6 bases and J by 0 bases; unmatched bases: 12.

This chain connects TRBV20-1 to TRBJ1-5; tentatively, D is TRBD1 (5 bases). Between the trimmed V and J ends, which lost 1 base and 11 bases, there was a span of 12 bases. The CDR3 is 12 amino acids. Germline CDR1 and CDR2: DFQATT and SNEGSKA (reference sequence). The CDR3 sequence is CSARVGDFSQHF. As DNA, the CDR3 is TGCAGTGCTAGAGTGGGGGATTTTTCCCAGCATTTT.

This clonotype was detected ten times or more. CDR3 DNA: TGTGCCATCAGTGAGTCGGCGGACCTGAGGTACATTCAGTACTTC. Translation: CAISESADLRYIQYF. The chain recombines TRBV10-3 with TRBJ2-4; D uncertain. This CDR3 region has 15 residues. V lost 0 bases to trimming and J lost 8 bases, with 14 bases between them. CDR1 ENHRY and CDR2 SYGVKD come from the germline V gene.

A word on this clonotype: A much bigger clone sits one base away, suggesting this may be a read error. V and J are TRBV7-2 and TRBJ2-4; 12 nucleotides line up with TRBD2. V dropped 6 bases and J dropped 16; count of bases not matched to a gene: 13. Germline V CDR1 and CDR2: SGHTA, FQGNSA. This CDR3 is built from 14 residues. The CDR3 region has the DNA TGTGCCAGCAGACTGACTAGCGGGGGAGAGACCCACTACTTC. Translating it yields CASRLTSGGETHYF.

J is TRBJ1-1 and V is TRBV27; a weak D match, TRBD1 (5 bases). This CDR3 has 16 amino acids. V lost 6 bases to trimming and J lost 3 bases, with 20 bases between them. CDR1 is MNHEY, CDR2 SMNVEV, per germline (reference sequence). CDR3 coding DNA: TGTGCCAGCAGCCCCTACCCCGGGGGGACGGACACTGAAGCTTTCTTT. It codes for CASSPYPGGTDTEAFF.

The V call is TRBV7-9, the J call TRBJ2-1, with 9 positions matching TRBD1. The CDR3 runs 12 residues. V lost 5 bases to trimming and J lost 9 bases; unmatched junction nucleotides: 2. Germline V gene data show CDR1 as SEHNR and CDR2 as FQNEAQ (reference sequence). Here the CDR3 reads CASSPQGAEQFF. As DNA, the CDR3 is TGTGCCAGCAGCCCACAGGGGGCTGAGCAGTTCTTC.

Remarks on this clonotype: Germline and junction disagree at one end, which may indicate a read error. V gene TRBV7-9 combines with J gene TRBJ1-2; D is unresolved. The CDR3 spans 12 residues. CDR1 and CDR2 from the germline V gene are SEHNR and FQNEAQ (reference sequence). DNA for the CDR3: TGTGCCGGCAGCTTATCCCCGAATGGCTACACCTTC. Its protein product is CAGSLSPNGYTF.

V gene TRBV3-1 combines with J gene TRBJ2-7, with a weak D call TRBD1 (5 bases). The germline gives CDR1 LGHDT, CDR2 YNNKEL (reference sequence). This CDR3 comprises 14 residues. V lost 1 base and J 6 bases, leaving 13 bases between the germline ends. CDR3 loop: CASSQGGSQGEQYF. The CDR3 coding sequence is TGTGCCAGCAGCCAAGGTGGCTCTCAGGGCGAGCAGTACTTC.

Only a few counts were recorded for this clonotype. The V and J genes are TRBV20-1 and TRBJ1-5; no clear D. This CDR3 contains 15 residues. CDR1 is DFQATT and CDR2 is SNEGSKA in the germline V gene (reference sequence). V was cut by 1 base and J by 3 bases, with 13 bases left in between. The CDR3 DNA reads TGCAGTGCTAGAGCCGTCGGTGGACTCAATCAGCCCCAGCATTTT. This gives the protein CSARAVGGLNQPQHF.

Turning to this clonotype: A single base separates this from a much larger clone, so it may be a read error. The genes are TRBV29-1 and TRBJ2-3, with D possibly TRBD2 on 5 matching bases. The CDR3 runs to 16 residues. Germline lookup yields CDR1 SQVTM and CDR2 ANQGSEA. The CDR3 DNA reads as TGCAGCGTTGAAAAGGGCGGGCCCGCTAACACAGATGCGCAGTATTTT. Translated, it gives CSVEKGGPANTDAQYF.

This clonotype occurred once. The chain employs TRBV5-8 and TRBJ2-7; no definite D call. Trimming took off 0 bases at V and 5 bases at J, with 6 bases between the two ends. This CDR3 has 12 residues. Germline CDR1 reads SGHTS; CDR2 reads YDEGEE. The CDR3 nucleotides read TGTGCCAGCAGCTTGGCCGACGACGAGCAGTACTTC. This translates into CASSLADDEQYF.

This clonotype was observed once. Written as DNA, the CDR3 is TGCAGTGCTAGAGGTACAGGGGTACAAGAGACCCAGTACTTC. This sequence encodes CSARGTGVQETQYF. The chain carries TRBV20-1 and TRBJ2-5, with 7 nucleotides matching TRBD1. With 1 base clipped from V and 2 bases from J, the junction kept 4 bases outside the gene matches. Germline values: CDR1 DFQATT, CDR2 SNEGSKA (reference sequence). The CDR3 runs to 14 residues.

The V gene is TRBV30, the J gene TRBJ2-3, with TRBD2 matching 7 bases. The CDR3 has 14 amino acids. The germline CDR1 and CDR2 sequences are GTSNPN and SVGIG (reference sequence). CDR3 bases: TGTGGACTTCGGGCTAGCGGTTTCACAGATACGCAGTATTTT. It specifies CGLRASGFTDTQYF.

This sequence joins TRBV6-1 and TRBJ1-5, with D possibly matching TRBD1 (5 bases). This CDR3 has 12 residues. Germline V gene data show CDR1 as MNHNS and CDR2 as SASEGT. V lost 6 bases, J lost 6 bases, and 9 bases lay in between. The CDR3 coding sequence is TGTGCCAGCAGCGAACAGGTTCAGCCCCAGCATTTT. It is translated as CASSEQVQPQHF.

The chain is built from TRBV7-2 and TRBJ2-7; 10 bases are shared with TRBD2. V shed 0 bases and J 7 bases; nucleotides not matched to a gene: 15. Germline V gives CDR1 SGHTA, CDR2 FQGNSA. This CDR3 contains 18 residues. CDR3 bases: TGTGCCAGCAGCTTAGCGCCCAGCGGGAGGGCCGACGGCAATGAGCAGTACTTC. Its translation is CASSLAPSGRADGNEQYF.

The chain has TRBV27 and TRBJ1-6, with D possibly TRBD1 on 5 matching bases. Germline loops: CDR1 MNHEY, CDR2 SMNVEV (reference sequence). Trimming stripped 2 bases from V and 8 bases from J, with 13 bases between. The CDR3 sequence is 15 residues long. The CDR3 loop reads CASSLRGSTDSPLHF. CDR3 coding DNA: TGTGCCAGCAGTTTACGGGGGAGTACGGATTCACCCCTCCACTTT.

Concerning this clonotype itself: This may be a read error, as it is one base from a much larger clone. This chain connects TRBV6-2 or TRBV6-3 to TRBJ2-5; D is ambiguous. Judging by the DNA end, TRBJ2-7 fits better; the J call may be wrong. The CDR3 contains 11 residues. Germline CDR1 reads MNHEY; CDR2 reads SVGEGT. The CDR3 sequence: CASSNNYEQYF. The CDR3 region has the DNA TGTGCCAGCAGTAACAACTACGAGCAGTACTTC.

The CDR3 nucleotides read TGTGCCAGCAGTGTCAAGAGGACAGGGTTCGAGCAGTACTTC. Its translation is CASSVKRTGFEQYF. This chain joins TRBV28 and TRBJ2-7; 8 positions match TRBD1. This CDR3 has 14 residues. The V gene's germline CDR1 is MDHEN and CDR2 SYDVKM. Unmatched junction bases numbered 9, after V lost 5 bases and J lost 6 bases.

The V and J genes are TRBV7-2 and TRBJ1-5, with 8 bases identical to TRBD1. The CDR3 has 14 amino acids. CDR1 SGHTA and CDR2 FQGNSA come from the germline V gene. J lost 7 bases, V lost 5 bases, and 7 bases had no gene match. CDR3 in DNA: TGTGCCAGCAGCCCGACAGGGGATGGGCAGCCCCAGCATTTT. Residues: CASSPTGDGQPQHF.

This clonotype occurred a few times. The V gene is TRBV5-4, the J gene TRBJ2-3, with 12 bases aligning to TRBD1. CDR3 length: 16 amino acids. Looked up from germline, CDR1 is SGHNT and CDR2 is YYREEE (reference sequence). V gave up 4 bases and J gave up 2 bases; unmatched junction bases: 5. The CDR3 DNA reads TGTGCCAGCAGCCCAGGGGGACAGGGGGCCACAGATACGCAGTATTTT. It translates to CASSPGGQGATDTQYF.

This clonotype has a count of ten or more. This chain links TRBV7-2 with TRBJ2-1, with TRBD2 matching over 9 bases. The CDR3 is 15 amino acids. The germline gives CDR1 SGHTA, CDR2 FQGNSA. Losses at the gene ends were 6 bases for V and 4 bases for J; bases not matched to a gene: 7. The CDR3 coding sequence is TGTGCCAGCAGTGGTAGCGGGAGTGTGTACAATGAGCAGTTCTTC. Translating it yields CASSGSGSVYNEQFF.

The chain couples TRBV29-1 to TRBJ2-2; a possible D gene is TRBD1 (5 bases). Germline values: CDR1 SQVTM, CDR2 ANQGSEA. Deletions cut 4 bases from V and 2 bases from J, with 14 bases between. This CDR3 is 15 amino acids long. CDR3 DNA sequence: TGCAGCGTTGGGACATACGCCGCCAACACCGGGGAGCTGTTTTTT. It translates to CSVGTYAANTGELFF.

This clonotype has a count of ten or more. The chain combines TRBV6-2 or TRBV6-3 with TRBJ2-1; D is unresolved. Germline CDR1 and CDR2: MNHEY and SVGEGT. The CDR3 covers 16 residues. With 4 bases removed from V and 7 bases from J, the gap between germline ends came to 20 bases. CDR3 residues: CASSSTRPPLGNEQFF. The CDR3 DNA sequence: TGTGCCAGCAGTTCCACTCGTCCCCCTTTAGGTAATGAGCAGTTCTTC.

The V gene is TRBV6-5, the J gene TRBJ2-6; 11 bases align to TRBD1. CDR1 and CDR2 (germline): MNHEY, SVGAGI. V was pared by 4 bases and J by 4 bases, with 3 bases of the junction left unmatched. The CDR3 is 16 amino acids. CDR3 amino acids: CASSWDRGWGANVLTF. The CDR3 DNA is TGTGCCAGCAGTTGGGACAGGGGGTGGGGGGCCAACGTCCTGACTTTC.